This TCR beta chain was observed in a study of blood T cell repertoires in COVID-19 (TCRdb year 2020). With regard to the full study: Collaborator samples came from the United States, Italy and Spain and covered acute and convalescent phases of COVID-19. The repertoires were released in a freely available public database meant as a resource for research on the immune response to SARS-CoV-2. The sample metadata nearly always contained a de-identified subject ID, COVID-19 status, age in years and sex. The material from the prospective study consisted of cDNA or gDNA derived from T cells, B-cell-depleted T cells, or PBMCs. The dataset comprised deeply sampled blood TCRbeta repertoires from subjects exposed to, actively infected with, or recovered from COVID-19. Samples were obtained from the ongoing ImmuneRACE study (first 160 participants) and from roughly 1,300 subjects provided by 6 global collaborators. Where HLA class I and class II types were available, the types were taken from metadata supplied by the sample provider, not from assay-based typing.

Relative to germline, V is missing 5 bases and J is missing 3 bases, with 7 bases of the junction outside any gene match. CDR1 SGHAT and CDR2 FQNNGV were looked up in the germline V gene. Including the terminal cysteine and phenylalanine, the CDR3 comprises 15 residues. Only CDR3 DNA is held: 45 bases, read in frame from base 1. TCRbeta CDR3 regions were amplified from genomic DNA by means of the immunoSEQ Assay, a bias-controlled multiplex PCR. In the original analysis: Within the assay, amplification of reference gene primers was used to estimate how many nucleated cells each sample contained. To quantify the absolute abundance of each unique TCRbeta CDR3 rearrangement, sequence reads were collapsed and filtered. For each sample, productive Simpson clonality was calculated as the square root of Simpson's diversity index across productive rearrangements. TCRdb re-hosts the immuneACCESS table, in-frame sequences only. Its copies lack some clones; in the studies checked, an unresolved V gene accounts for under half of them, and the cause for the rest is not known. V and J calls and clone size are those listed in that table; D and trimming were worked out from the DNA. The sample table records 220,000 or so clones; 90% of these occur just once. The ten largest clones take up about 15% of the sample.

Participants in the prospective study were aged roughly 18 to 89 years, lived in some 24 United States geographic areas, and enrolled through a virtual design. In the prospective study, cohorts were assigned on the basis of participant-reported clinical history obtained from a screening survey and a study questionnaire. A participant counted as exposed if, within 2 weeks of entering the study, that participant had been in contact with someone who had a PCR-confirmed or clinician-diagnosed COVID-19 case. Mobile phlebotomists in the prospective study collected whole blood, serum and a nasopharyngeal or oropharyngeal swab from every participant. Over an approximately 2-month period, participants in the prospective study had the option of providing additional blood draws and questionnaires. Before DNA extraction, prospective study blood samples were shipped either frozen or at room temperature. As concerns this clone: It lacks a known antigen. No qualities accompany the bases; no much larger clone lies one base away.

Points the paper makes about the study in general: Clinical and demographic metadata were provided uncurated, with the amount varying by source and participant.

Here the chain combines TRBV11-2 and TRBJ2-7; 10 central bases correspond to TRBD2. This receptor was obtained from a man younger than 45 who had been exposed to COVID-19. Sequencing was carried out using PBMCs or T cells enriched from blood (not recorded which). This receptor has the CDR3 CASSHTAGGHYEQYF. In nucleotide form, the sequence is TGTGCCAGCAGCCATACAGCGGGAGGGCACTACGAGCAGTACTTC.